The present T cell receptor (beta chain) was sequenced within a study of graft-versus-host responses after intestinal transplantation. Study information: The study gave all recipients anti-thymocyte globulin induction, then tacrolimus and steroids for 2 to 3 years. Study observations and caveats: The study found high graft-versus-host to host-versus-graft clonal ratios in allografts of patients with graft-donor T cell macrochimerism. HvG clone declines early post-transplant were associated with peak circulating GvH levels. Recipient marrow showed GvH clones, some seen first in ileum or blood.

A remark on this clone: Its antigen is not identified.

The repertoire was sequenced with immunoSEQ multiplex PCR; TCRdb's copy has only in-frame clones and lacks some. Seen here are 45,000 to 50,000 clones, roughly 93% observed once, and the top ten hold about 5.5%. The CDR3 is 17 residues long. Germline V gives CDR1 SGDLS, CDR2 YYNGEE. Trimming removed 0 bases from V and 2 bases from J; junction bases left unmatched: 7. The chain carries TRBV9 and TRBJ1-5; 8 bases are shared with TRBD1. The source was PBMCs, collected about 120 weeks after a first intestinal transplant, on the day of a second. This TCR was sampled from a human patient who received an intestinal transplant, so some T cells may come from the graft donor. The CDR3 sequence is CASSVGLGQDGNQPQHF. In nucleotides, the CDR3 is TGTGCCAGCAGCGTAGGCCTGGGACAGGATGGCAATCAGCCCCAGCATTTT.